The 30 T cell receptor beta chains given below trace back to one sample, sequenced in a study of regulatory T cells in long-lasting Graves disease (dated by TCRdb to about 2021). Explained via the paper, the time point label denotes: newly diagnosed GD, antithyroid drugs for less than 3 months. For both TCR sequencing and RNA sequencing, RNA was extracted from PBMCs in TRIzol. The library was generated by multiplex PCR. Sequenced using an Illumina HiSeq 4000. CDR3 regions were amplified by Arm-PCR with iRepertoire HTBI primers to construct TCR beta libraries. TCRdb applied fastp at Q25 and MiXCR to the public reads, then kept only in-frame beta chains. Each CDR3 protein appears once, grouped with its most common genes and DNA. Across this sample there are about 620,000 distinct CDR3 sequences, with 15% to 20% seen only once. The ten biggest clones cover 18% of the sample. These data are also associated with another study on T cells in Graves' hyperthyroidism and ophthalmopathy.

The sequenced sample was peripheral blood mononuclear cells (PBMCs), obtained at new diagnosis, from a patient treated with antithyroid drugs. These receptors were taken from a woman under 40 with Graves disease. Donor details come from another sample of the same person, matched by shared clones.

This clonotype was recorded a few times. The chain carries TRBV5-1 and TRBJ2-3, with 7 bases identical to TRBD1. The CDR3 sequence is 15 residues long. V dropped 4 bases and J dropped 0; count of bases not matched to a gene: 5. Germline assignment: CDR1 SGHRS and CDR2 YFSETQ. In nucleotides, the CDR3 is TGCGCCAGCAGCCTCTACAGGGGAAGCACAGATACGCAGTATTTT. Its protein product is CASSLYRGSTDTQYF.

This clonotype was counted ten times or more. The CDR3: CATSAGGTDTQYF. CDR3 DNA sequence: TGTGCCACTTCGGCCGGTGGCACAGATACGCAGTATTTT. The chain couples TRBV11-2 to TRBJ2-3; unclear D gene. Deletions cut 10 bases from V and 1 base from J, with 12 bases between. Germline V gives CDR1 SGHAT, CDR2 FQNNGV. CDR3 size: 13 residues. Combining the CDR3 with reference TRBV11-2 and TRBJ2-3 gives the whole variable domain EAGVAQSPRYKIIEKRQSVAFWCNPISGHATLYWYQQILGQGPKLLIQFQNNGVVDDSQLPKDRFSAERLKGVDSTLKIQPAKLEDSAVYLCATSAGGTDTQYFGPGTRLTVL.

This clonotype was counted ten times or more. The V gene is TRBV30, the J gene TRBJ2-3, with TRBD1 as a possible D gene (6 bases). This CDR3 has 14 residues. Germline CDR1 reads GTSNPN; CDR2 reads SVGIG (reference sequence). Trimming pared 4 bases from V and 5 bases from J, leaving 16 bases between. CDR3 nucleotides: TGTGCCTGGAAGGTCGGCAGGGGAATAGATACGCAGTATTTT. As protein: CAWKVGRGIDTQYF.

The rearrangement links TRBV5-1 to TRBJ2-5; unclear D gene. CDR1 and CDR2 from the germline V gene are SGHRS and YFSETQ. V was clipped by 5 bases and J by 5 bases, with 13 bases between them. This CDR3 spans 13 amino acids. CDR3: CASSSFPQETQYF. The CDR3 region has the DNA TGCGCCAGCAGTTCGTTCCCTCAGGAGACCCAGTACTTC.

CDR3 nucleotide sequence: TGTGCCAGCAGCCAAGATAAGTCCTTTTCACCCCTCCACTTT. Protein: CASSQDKSFSPLHF. The genes are TRBV14 and TRBJ1-6; D call uncertain. The CDR3 runs 14 residues. Germline-derived CDR1 and CDR2 are SGHDN and FVKESK. V lost 0 bases and J 9 bases, leaving 9 bases between the germline ends.

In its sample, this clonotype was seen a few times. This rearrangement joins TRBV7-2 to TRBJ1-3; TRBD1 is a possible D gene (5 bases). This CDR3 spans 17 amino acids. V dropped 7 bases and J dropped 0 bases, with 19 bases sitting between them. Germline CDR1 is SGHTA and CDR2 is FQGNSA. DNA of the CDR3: TGTGCCAGCACCAAACCTACGGGGGGTTACTCTGGAAACACCATATATTTT. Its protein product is CASTKPTGGYSGNTIYF.

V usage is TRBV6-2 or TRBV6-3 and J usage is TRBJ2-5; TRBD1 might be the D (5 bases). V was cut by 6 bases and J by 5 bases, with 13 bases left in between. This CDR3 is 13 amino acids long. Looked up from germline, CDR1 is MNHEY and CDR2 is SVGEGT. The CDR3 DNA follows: TGTGCCAGCAGAATGACAGTACGGGAGACCCAGTACTTC. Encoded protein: CASRMTVRETQYF.

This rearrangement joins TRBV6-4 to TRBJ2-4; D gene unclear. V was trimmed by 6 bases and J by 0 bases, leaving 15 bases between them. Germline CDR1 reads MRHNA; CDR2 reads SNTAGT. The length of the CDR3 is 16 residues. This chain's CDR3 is CASSVTFGLAKNIQYF. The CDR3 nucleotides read TGTGCCAGCAGCGTGACGTTTGGTCTAGCCAAAAACATTCAGTACTTC.

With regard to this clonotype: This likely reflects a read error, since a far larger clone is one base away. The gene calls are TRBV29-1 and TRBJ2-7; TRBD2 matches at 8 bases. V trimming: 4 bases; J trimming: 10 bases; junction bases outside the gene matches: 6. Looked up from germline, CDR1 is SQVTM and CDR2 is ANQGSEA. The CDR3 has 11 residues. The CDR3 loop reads CSVGGLGEQYF. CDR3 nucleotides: TGCAGCGTTGGGGGACTAGGGGAACAGTACTTC.

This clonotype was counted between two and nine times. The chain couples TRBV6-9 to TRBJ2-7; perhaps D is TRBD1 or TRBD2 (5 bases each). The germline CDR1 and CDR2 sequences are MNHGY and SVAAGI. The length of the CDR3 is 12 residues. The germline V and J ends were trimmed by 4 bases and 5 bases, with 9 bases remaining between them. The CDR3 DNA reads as TGTGCCAGCAGTTGGGACGGGAACGAGCAGTACTTC. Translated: CASSWDGNEQYF.

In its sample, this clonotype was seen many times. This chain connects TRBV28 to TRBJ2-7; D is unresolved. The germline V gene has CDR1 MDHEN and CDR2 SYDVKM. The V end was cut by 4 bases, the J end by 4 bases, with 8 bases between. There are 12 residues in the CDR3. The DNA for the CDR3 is TGTGCCAGCAGTTCAATGTGGTACGAGCAGTACTTC. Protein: CASSSMWYEQYF.

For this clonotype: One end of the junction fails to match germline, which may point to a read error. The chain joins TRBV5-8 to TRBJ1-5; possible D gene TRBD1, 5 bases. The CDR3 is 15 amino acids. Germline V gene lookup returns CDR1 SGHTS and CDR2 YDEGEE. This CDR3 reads CASSLEGAGGQPQHF. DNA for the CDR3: TGCGCCAGCAGCTTAGAAGGAGCGGGGGGTCAGCCCCAGCATTTT.

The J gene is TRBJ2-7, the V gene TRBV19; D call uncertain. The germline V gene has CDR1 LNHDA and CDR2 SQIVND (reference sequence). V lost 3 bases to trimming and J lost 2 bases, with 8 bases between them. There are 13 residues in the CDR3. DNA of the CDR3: TGTGCCAGTAGTATCGGCGCAGCCTACGAGCAGTACTTC. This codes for CASSIGAAYEQYF.

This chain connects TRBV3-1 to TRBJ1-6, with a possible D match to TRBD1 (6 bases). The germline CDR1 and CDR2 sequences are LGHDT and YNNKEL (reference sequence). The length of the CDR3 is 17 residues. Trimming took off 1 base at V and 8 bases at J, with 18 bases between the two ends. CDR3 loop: CASSQVSGAVGYSPLHF. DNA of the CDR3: TGTGCCAGCAGCCAAGTATCAGGGGCCGTAGGGTATTCACCCCTCCACTTT.

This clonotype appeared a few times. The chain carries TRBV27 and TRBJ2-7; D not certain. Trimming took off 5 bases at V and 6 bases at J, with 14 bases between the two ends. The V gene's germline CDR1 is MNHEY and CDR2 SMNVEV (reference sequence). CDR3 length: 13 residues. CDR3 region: CASSRKVGLEQYF. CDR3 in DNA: TGTGCCAGCAGTAGGAAGGTAGGGCTCGAGCAGTACTTC.

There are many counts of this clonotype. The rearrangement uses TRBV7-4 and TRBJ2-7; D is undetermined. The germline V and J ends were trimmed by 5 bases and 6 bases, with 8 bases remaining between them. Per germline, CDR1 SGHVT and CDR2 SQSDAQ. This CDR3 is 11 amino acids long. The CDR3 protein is CASSPTCEQYF. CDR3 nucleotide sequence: TGTGCCAGCAGCCCCACCTGCGAGCAGTACTTC.

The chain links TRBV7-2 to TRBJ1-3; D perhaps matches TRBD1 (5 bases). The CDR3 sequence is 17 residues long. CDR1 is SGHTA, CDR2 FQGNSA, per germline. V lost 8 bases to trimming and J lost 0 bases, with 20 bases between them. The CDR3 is CASGTTGGGYSGNTIYF. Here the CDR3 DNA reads TGTGCCAGCGGAACCACAGGCGGCGGCTACTCTGGAAACACCATATATTTT. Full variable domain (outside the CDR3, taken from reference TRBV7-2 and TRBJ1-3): GAGVSQSPSNKVTEKGKDVELRCDPISGHTALYWYRQSLGQGLEFLIYFQGNSAPDKSGLPSDRFSAERTGGSVSTLTIQRTQQEDSAVYLCASGTTGGGYSGNTIYFGEGSWLTVV.

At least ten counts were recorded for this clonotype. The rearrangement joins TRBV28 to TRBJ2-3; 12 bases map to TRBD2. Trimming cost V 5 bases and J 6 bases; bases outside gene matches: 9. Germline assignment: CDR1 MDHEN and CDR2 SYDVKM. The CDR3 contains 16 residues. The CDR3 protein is CASSTRRTSGRDTQYF. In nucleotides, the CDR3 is TGTGCCAGCAGTACAAGACGCACTAGCGGGAGGGATACGCAGTATTTT.

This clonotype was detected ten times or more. CDR3 DNA: TGTGCCGCCAGTAACCTGGACCCTGCCATCTACGAGCAGTACTTC. Translating gives CAASNLDPAIYEQYF. This chain joins TRBV6-2 or TRBV6-3 and TRBJ2-7; D uncertain. Trimming left V 11 bases short and J 3 bases short, with 23 bases between. The V gene's germline CDR1 is MNHEY and CDR2 SVGEGT. There are 15 residues in the CDR3.

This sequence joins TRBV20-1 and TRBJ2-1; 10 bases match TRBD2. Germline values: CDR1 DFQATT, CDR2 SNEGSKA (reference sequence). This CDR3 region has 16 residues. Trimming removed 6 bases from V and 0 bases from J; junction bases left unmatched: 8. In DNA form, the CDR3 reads TGCAGTGCCAGGACTAGCGGAGCCGACTCCTACAATGAGCAGTTCTTC. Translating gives CSARTSGADSYNEQFF.

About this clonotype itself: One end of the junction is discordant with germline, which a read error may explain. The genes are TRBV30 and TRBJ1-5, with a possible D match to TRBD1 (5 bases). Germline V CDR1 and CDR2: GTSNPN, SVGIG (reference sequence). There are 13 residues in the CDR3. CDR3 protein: CAWGTTGNQPQHF. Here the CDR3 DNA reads TGTGCCTGGGGGACGACCGGCAACCAGCCCCAGCATTTT.

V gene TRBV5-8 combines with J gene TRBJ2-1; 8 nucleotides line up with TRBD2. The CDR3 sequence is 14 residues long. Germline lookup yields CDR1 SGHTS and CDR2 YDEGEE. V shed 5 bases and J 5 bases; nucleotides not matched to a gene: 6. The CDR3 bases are TGTGCCAGCAGGAGAGCGGGAGAGGACAATGAGCAGTTCTTC. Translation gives CASRRAGEDNEQFF.

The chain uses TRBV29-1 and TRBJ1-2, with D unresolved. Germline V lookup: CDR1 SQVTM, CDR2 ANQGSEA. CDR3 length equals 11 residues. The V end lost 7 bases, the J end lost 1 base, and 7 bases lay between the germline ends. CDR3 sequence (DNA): TGCAGCGCCGCTTATAACTATGGCTACACCTTC. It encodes CSAAYNYGYTF.

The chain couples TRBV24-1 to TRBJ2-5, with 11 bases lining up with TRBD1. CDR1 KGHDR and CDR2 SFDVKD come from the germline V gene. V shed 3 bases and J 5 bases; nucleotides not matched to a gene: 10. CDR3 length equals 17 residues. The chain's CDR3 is CATSDRLDRGRGETQYF. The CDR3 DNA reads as TGTGCCACCAGTGATCGGTTGGACAGGGGGCGAGGGGAGACCCAGTACTTC.

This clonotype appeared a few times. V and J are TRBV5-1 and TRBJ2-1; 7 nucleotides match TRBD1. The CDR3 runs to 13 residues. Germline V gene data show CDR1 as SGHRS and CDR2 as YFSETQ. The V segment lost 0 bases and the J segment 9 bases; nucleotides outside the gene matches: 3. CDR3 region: CASSLVGGSEQFF. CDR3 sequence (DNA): TGCGCCAGCAGCTTGGTAGGGGGCAGTGAGCAGTTCTTC.

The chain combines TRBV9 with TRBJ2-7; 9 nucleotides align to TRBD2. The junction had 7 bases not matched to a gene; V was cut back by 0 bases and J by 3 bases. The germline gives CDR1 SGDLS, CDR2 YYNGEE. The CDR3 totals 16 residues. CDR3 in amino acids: CASSVALLAGVYEQYF. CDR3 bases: TGTGCCAGCAGCGTAGCCCTCTTAGCGGGAGTCTACGAGCAGTACTTC.

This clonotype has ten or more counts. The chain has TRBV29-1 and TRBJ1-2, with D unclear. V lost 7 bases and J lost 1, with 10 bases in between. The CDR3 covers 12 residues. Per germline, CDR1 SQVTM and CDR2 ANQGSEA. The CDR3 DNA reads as TGCAGCGGAGTGGACGGTAACTATGGCTACACCTTC. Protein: CSGVDGNYGYTF.

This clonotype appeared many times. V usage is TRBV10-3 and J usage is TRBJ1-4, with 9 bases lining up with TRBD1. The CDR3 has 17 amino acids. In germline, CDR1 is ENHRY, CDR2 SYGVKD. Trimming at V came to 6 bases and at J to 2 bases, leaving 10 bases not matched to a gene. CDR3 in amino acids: CAISTGTGMATNEKLFF. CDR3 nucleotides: TGTGCCATCAGCACCGGGACAGGGATGGCGACTAATGAAAAACTGTTTTTT.

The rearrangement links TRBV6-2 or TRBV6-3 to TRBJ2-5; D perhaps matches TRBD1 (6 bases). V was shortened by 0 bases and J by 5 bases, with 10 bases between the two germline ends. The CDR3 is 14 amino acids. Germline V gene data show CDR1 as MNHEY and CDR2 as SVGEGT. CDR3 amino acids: CASSYSQRGETQYF. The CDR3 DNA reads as TGTGCCAGCAGTTACTCTCAAAGGGGGGAGACCCAGTACTTC.

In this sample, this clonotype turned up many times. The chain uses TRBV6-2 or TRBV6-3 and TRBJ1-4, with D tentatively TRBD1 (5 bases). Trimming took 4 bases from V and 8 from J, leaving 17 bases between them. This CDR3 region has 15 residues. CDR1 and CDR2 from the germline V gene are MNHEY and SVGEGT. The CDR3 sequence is CASSSTRGGREKLFF. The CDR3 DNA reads TGTGCCAGCAGTTCAACCCGTGGGGGGAGGGAAAAACTGTTTTTT.